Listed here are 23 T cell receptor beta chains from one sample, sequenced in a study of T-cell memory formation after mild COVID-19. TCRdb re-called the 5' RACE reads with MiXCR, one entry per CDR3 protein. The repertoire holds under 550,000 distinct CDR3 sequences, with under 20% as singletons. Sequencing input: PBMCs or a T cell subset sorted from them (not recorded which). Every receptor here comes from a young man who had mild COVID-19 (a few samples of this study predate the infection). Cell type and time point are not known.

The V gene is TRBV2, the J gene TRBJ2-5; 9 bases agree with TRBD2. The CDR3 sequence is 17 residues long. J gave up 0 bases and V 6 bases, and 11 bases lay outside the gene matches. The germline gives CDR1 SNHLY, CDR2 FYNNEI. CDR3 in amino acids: CASRVAFSGGNQETQYF. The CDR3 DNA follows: TGTGCCAGCAGGGTAGCCTTTAGCGGGGGCAACCAAGAGACCCAGTACTTC.

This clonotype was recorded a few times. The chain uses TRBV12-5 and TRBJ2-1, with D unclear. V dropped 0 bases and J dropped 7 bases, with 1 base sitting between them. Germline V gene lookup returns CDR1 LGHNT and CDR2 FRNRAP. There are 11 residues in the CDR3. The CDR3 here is CASGLVNEQFF. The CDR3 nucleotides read TGTGCTAGTGGTTTGGTTAATGAGCAGTTCTTC.

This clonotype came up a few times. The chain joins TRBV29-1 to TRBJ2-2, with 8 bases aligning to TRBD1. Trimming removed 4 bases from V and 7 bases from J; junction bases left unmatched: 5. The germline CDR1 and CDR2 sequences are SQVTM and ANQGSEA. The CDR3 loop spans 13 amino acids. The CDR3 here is CSVGQGLGGELFF. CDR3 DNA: TGCAGCGTTGGACAGGGGTTGGGCGGGGAGCTGTTTTTT.

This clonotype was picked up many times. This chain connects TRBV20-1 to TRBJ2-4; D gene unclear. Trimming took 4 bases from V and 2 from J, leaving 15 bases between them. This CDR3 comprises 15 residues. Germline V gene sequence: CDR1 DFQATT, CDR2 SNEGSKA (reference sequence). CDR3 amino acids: CSAMVSGDSKNIQYF. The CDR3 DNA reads TGCAGTGCTATGGTCTCAGGCGATTCCAAAAACATTCAGTACTTC.

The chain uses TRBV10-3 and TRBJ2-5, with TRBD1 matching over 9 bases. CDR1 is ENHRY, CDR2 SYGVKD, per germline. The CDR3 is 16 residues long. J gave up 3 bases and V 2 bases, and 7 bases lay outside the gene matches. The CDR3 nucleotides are TGTGCCATCAGTGAGCCGAACAGGGGGCCGAAAGAGACCCAGTACTTC. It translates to CAISEPNRGPKETQYF.

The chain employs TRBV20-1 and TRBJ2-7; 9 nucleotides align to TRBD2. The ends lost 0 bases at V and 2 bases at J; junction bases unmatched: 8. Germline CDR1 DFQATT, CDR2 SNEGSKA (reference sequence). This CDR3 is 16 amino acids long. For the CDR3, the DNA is TGCAGTGCTAGAGATCTGGGAGCGGGGGGCACCTACGAGCAGTACTTC. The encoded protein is CSARDLGAGGTYEQYF.

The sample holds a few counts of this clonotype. CDR3 nucleotide sequence: TGTGCCCCACCCGGGGAGGACGAGCAGTACGTC. Amino acids: CAPPGEDEQYV. V usage is TRBV27 and J usage is TRBJ2-7, with D possibly being TRBD2 (6 bases). The CDR3 totals 11 residues. Trimming pared 11 bases from V and 5 bases from J, leaving 13 bases between. Germline V gene sequence: CDR1 MNHEY, CDR2 SMNVEV (reference sequence).

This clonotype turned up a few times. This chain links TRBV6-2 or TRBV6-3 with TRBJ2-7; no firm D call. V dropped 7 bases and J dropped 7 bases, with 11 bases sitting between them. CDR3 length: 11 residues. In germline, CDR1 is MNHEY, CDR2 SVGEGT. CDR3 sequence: CASNIGVEQYF. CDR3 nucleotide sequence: TGTGCCAGCAATATCGGAGTAGAGCAGTACTTC.

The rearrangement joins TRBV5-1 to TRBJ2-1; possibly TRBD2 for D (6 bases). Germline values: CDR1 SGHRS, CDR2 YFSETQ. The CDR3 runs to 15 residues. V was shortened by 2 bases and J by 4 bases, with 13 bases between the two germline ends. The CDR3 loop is CASSFRHGGYNEQFF. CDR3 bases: TGCGCCAGCAGCTTTAGACACGGAGGGTACAATGAGCAGTTCTTC.

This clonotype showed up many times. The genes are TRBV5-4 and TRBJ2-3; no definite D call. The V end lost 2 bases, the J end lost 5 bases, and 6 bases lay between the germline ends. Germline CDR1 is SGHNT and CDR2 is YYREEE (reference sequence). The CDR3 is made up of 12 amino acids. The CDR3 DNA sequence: TGTGCCAGCAGCTTAGCAGAAGATACGCAGTATTTT. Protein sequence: CASSLAEDTQYF.

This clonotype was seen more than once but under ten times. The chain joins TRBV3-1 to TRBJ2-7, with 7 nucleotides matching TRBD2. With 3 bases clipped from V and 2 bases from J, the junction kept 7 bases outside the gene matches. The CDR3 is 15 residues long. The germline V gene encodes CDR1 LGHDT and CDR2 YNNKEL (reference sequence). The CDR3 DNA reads TGTGCCAGCAGCCAGGGGGGGGGTCCGCCCTACGAGCAGTACTTC. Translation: CASSQGGGPPYEQYF.

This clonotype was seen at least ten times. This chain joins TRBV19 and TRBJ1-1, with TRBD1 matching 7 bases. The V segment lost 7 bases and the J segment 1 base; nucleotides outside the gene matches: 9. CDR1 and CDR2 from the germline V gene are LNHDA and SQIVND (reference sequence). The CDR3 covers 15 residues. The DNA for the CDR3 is TGTGCCAGTAACTCGCGGGACAGAGGGAACACTGAAGCTTTCTTT. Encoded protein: CASNSRDRGNTEAFF.

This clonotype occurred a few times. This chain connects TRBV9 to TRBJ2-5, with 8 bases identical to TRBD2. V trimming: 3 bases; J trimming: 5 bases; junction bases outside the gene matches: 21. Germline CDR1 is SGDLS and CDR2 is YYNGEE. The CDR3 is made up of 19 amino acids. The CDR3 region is CASSANPQRGTKFSETQYF. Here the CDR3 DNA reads TGTGCCAGCAGCGCAAACCCCCAGCGGGGGACAAAATTTTCGGAGACCCAGTACTTC.

The CDR3 spells CASSPGTTDNEQFF. As DNA, the CDR3 is TGTGCCAGCAGCCCCGGGACTACGGACAATGAGCAGTTCTTC. This chain uses TRBV5-4 with TRBJ2-1, with 7 bases lining up with TRBD2. This CDR3 region has 14 residues. V gave up 4 bases and J gave up 5 bases; unmatched junction bases: 6. Germline V gives CDR1 SGHNT, CDR2 YYREEE (reference sequence). Filled out from reference TRBV5-4 and TRBJ2-1, the complete variable domain reads ETGVTQSPTHLIKTRGQQVTLRCSSQSGHNTVSWYQQALGQGPQFIFQYYREEENGRGNFPPRFSGLQFPNYSSELNVNALELDDSALYLCASSPGTTDNEQFFGPGTRLTVL.

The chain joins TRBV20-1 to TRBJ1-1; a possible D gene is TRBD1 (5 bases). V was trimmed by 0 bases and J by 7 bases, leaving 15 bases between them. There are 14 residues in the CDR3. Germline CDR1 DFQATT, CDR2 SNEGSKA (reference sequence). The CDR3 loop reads CSARDRSGSYEAFF. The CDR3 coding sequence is TGCAGTGCTAGAGATCGGTCAGGGAGTTATGAAGCTTTCTTT.

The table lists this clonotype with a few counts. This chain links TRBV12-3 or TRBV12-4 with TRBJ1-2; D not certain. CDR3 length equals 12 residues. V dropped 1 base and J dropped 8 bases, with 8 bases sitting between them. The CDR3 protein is CASSLDGPGYTF. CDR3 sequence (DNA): TGTGCCAGCAGTTTAGATGGGCCAGGCTACACCTTC.

As DNA, the CDR3 is TGTGCCAGCAGCTTAGGAGACAGGGGCAGCTATGGCTACACCTTC. Residues: CASSLGDRGSYGYTF. V is TRBV7-9 and J is TRBJ1-2; 8 bases fit TRBD1. Germline trimming cut 1 base from V and 4 bases from J; bases unmatched to any gene: 5. The CDR3 contains 15 residues. Germline V CDR1 and CDR2: SEHNR, FQNEAQ (reference sequence).

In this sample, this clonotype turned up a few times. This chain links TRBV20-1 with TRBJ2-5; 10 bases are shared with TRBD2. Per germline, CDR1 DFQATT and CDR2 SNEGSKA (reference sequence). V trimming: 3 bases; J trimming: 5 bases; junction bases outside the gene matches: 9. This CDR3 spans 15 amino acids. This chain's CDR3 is CSASIQRGGRETQYF. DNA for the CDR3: TGCAGTGCTAGTATTCAGCGGGGGGGCCGCGAGACCCAGTACTTC.

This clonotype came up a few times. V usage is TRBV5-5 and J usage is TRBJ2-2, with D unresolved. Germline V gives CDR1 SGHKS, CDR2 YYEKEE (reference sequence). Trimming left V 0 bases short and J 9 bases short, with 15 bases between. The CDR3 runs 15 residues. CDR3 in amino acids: CASSLDWLQVRELFF. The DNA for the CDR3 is TGTGCCAGCAGCTTGGACTGGCTGCAGGTTCGGGAGCTGTTTTTT.

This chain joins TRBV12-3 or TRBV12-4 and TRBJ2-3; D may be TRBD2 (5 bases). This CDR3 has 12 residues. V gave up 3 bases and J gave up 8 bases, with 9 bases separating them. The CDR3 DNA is TGTGCCAGCAGTTTCGGGGTCGTTACGCAGTATTTT. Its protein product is CASSFGVVTQYF.

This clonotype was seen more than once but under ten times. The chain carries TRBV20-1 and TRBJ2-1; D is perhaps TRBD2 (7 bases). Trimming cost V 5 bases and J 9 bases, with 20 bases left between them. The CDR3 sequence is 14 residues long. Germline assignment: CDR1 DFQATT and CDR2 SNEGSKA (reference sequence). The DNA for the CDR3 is TGCAGTGCTTCCGGGACTCGGGGGGCCACTGAGCAGTTCTTC. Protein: CSASGTRGATEQFF.

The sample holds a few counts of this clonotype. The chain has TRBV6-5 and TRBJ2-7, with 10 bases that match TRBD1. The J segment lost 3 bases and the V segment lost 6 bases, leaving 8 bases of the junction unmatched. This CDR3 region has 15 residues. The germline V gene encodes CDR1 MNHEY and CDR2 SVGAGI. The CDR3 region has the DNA TGTGCCAGCAGCTACGGACAGGGGGGAATCTACGAGCAGTACTTC. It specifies CASSYGQGGIYEQYF.

The CDR3, as DNA: TGTGCCAGCGGCGGCCAGGGCAACAATGAGCAGTTCTTC. This codes for CASGGQGNNEQFF. The V call is TRBV12-3 or TRBV12-4, the J call TRBJ2-1, with a tentative D call TRBD1 (5 bases). This CDR3 spans 13 amino acids. V was shortened by 8 bases and J by 5 bases, with 13 bases between the two germline ends.